This T cell receptor (beta chain) was profiled in a study of OX40 agonist ivuxolimab in advanced cancers. The wider study: It was ivuxolimab, an agonistic anti-OX40 (CD134) antibody, that patients were treated with. Every 2 weeks, patients got intravenous ivuxolimab at one of six dose levels (0.01-10 mg/kg).

The data were produced by immunoSEQ multiplex PCR, yet TCRdb's version contains in-frame clones alone and is incomplete. The profile shows 60,000 to 85,000 clones, over 70% of them singletons. CDR1 is SGDLS and CDR2 is YYNGEE in the germline V gene. The CDR3 contains 13 residues. V was pared by 2 bases and J by 11 bases, with 6 bases of the junction left unmatched. Sampled blood was obtained at baseline, cycle 4 day 1, and cycle 7 day 1. Source: CD4+ or CD8+ T cells sorted from blood, taken in a trial of the OX40 agonist ivuxolimab. V gene TRBV9 combines with J gene TRBJ1-1; 10 positions match TRBD1. The TCR comes from an adult with an advanced solid tumor such as melanoma, head and neck, liver or kidney cancer. CDR3 bases: TGTGCCAGCAGCGTGGGACAGGGGCCACCCGCTTTCTTT. Amino acid sequence: CASSVGQGPPAFF.